This T cell receptor (beta chain) was sequenced for a study of shared clonotypes between healthy human individuals. In the study overall: The plates for each donor numbered three CD4 naive, three CD4 memory, two CD8 naive and one CD8 memory.

The V segment lost 3 bases and the J segment 9 bases; nucleotides outside the gene matches: 15. Per the germline V gene, CDR1 is LNHDA and CDR2 is SQIVND (reference sequence). The CDR3 runs to 17 residues. Sequenced by immunoSEQ multiplex PCR; TCRdb stores in-frame clones only, minus some. This sample has roughly 2.5 million clones, with over 85% found just once. The sequence was collected from a young man in good health. Specimen: naive CD4+ T cells sorted from blood. Subset specified: CD45RA+ positively selected. The chain couples TRBV19 to TRBJ2-1, with 9 bases identical to TRBD1. CDR3: CASSMPWTGAPRGEQFF. The CDR3 DNA reads as TGTGCCAGTAGTATGCCCTGGACAGGGGCGCCGCGGGGTGAGCAGTTCTTC.